A single sample is the source of the 20 T cell receptor beta chains below, sequenced in a study of shared clonotypes between healthy human individuals. Repertoires were generated with immunoSEQ multiplex PCR, while TCRdb's copy carries only in-frame clones and drops some. The top ten clones hold over 0.1% of a sample with approximately 2.4 million clones, almost 96% of them seen once. Sample: naive CD4+ T cells sorted from blood. Specified subset: CD45RA+ positively selected. Every receptor here comes from a man aged 18-30 years in good health.

The V gene is TRBV19, the J gene TRBJ1-1; the D gene is possibly TRBD1 (5 bases). CDR1 LNHDA and CDR2 SQIVND come from the germline V gene (reference sequence). V lost 6 bases and J 4 bases, leaving 15 bases between the germline ends. The CDR3 contains 14 residues. CDR3 DNA: TGTGCCAGTAGCCCAGGATACGGGACCACTGAAGCTTTCTTT. Protein sequence: CASSPGYGTTEAFF.

The chain joins TRBV25-1 to TRBJ1-1; no reliable D call. Germline V gene sequence: CDR1 MGHDK, CDR2 SYGVNS. V was pared by 5 bases and J by 0 bases, with 13 bases between. The CDR3 is 15 residues long. CDR3 bases: TGTGCCAGCAGTCCCAGCCCAGGCATGAACACTGAAGCTTTCTTT. It translates to CASSPSPGMNTEAFF.

The chain has TRBV6-1 and TRBJ1-6; D is uncertain. V lost 1 base, J lost 0 bases, and 7 bases lay in between. CDR3 length equals 16 residues. CDR1 and CDR2 from the germline V gene are MNHNS and SASEGT. The CDR3 sequence: CASSEDFSSYNSPLHF. DNA of the CDR3: TGTGCCAGCAGTGAAGACTTTAGCTCCTATAATTCACCCCTCCACTTT.

V gene TRBV10-2 combines with J gene TRBJ2-1, with a possible D match to TRBD1 (5 bases). Germline loops: CDR1 WSHSY, CDR2 SAAADI. Trimming took 2 bases from V and 6 from J, leaving 11 bases between them. The CDR3 sequence is 14 residues long. The CDR3 reads CASSELGAGNEQFF. The CDR3 DNA reads TGCGCCAGCAGTGAGCTTGGGGCAGGCAATGAGCAGTTCTTC.

The chain is built from TRBV18 and TRBJ2-5, with D possibly matching TRBD1 (6 bases). V shed 4 bases and J shed 9 bases, with 21 bases lying between them. This CDR3 region has 15 residues. Germline V gives CDR1 KGHSH, CDR2 LQKENI. CDR3 in DNA: TGTGCCAGCTCACTATTAAGGGACACCGTACAGGCCCAGTACTTC. The encoded protein is CASSLLRDTVQAQYF.

Remarks on this clone: The same CDR3 also results from other DNA sequences found in this sample. The rearrangement uses TRBV5-1 and TRBJ2-7; D assignment may be TRBD1 or TRBD2 (5 bases each). The CDR3 contains 14 residues. The V end was cut by 0 bases, the J end by 2 bases, with 9 bases between. Germline CDR1 and CDR2: SGHRS and YFSETQ. This CDR3 is CASSLGDRTYEQYF. The DNA for the CDR3 is TGCGCCAGCAGCTTGGGGGACCGTACCTACGAGCAGTACTTC. The full variable domain, completed using reference TRBV5-1 and TRBJ2-7, is KAGVTQTPRYLIKTRGQQVTLSCSPISGHRSVSWYQQTPGQGLQFLFEYFSETQRNKGNFPGRFSGRQFSNSRSEMNVSTLELGDSALYLCASSLGDRTYEQYFGPGTRLTVT.

A remark on this clone: Other nucleotide sequences in the sample specify the same CDR3. The gene calls are TRBV5-1 and TRBJ1-1, with D maybe TRBD1 (5 bases). Per germline, CDR1 SGHRS and CDR2 YFSETQ. Trimming took 0 bases from V and 5 from J, leaving 14 bases between them. CDR3 length: 15 amino acids. The CDR3 region is CASSLARQGGTEAFF. Here the CDR3 DNA reads TGCGCCAGCAGCTTGGCCCGGCAGGGAGGGACTGAAGCTTTCTTT.

The chain recombines TRBV5-1 with TRBJ2-3, with 15 bases lining up with TRBD2. CDR3 length equals 20 residues. The germline V gene has CDR1 SGHRS and CDR2 YFSETQ. Germline trimming cut 0 bases from V and 0 bases from J; bases unmatched to any gene: 8. CDR3 residues: CASSLGTSGRALASTDTQYF. The DNA for the CDR3 is TGCGCCAGCAGCTTGGGGACTAGCGGGAGGGCGCTAGCTAGCACAGATACGCAGTATTTT.

The chain is built from TRBV4-3 and TRBJ2-7; 7 bases are a match to TRBD1. Germline loops: CDR1 LGHNA, CDR2 YSLEER. This CDR3 has 14 amino acids. The J segment lost 3 bases and the V segment lost 5 bases, leaving 7 bases of the junction unmatched. CDR3 loop: CASSLQGLGYEQYF. In nucleotides, the CDR3 is TGCGCCAGCAGCTTACAGGGGTTGGGCTACGAGCAGTACTTC.

In regard to this clone: The same CDR3 can be traced to other DNA sequences in this sample. The V and J genes are TRBV28 and TRBJ1-5; D is perhaps TRBD1 (5 bases). Germline values: CDR1 MDHEN, CDR2 SYDVKM. Between the trimmed V and J ends, which lost 3 bases and 2 bases, there was a span of 11 bases. The CDR3 runs to 15 residues. This chain's CDR3 is CASSFGGSGNQPQHF. The CDR3 DNA sequence: TGTGCCAGCAGTTTTGGGGGTAGTGGCAATCAGCCCCAGCATTTT.

The chain joins TRBV6-1 to TRBJ2-5; a possible D gene is TRBD2 (5 bases). The CDR3 is 15 residues long. The V gene's germline CDR1 is MNHNS and CDR2 SASEGT. V was shortened by 2 bases and J by 4 bases, with 14 bases between the two germline ends. The CDR3 spells CASSESFISAETQYF. As DNA, the CDR3 is TGTGCCAGCAGTGAATCGTTTATTAGCGCAGAGACCCAGTACTTC.

The J gene is TRBJ2-2, the V gene TRBV10-3; unclear D gene. CDR1 and CDR2 (germline): ENHRY, SYGVKD. The germline V and J ends were trimmed by 3 bases and 5 bases, with 13 bases remaining between them. The CDR3 is made up of 15 amino acids. CDR3 in amino acids: CAISEVKDRTGELFF. Here the CDR3 DNA reads TGTGCCATCAGTGAAGTGAAGGATCGAACCGGGGAGCTGTTTTTT.

This clone was recorded only once. The J gene is TRBJ2-3, the V gene TRBV7-9, with TRBD2 as a possible D gene (5 bases). The V gene's germline CDR1 is SEHNR and CDR2 FQNEAQ (reference sequence). The CDR3 is 12 residues long. V was shortened by 11 bases and J by 0 bases, with 9 bases between the two germline ends. In DNA, the CDR3 is TGTGCCGCACGAGGGAGCACAGATACGCAGTATTTT. Protein sequence: CAARGSTDTQYF.

With regard to this clone: This same CDR3 is encoded by further DNA sequences in the sample. The chain carries TRBV5-1 and TRBJ2-7; D perhaps matches TRBD2 (6 bases). V was clipped by 0 bases and J by 2 bases, with 12 bases between them. This CDR3 is 15 amino acids long. Germline-derived CDR1 and CDR2 are SGHRS and YFSETQ. CDR3 amino acids: CASSLAAGPTYEQYF. The CDR3 DNA follows: TGCGCCAGCAGCTTGGCCGCGGGGCCAACCTACGAGCAGTACTTC.

This clone was detected once. Other DNA sequences within the sample encode an identical CDR3. V is TRBV6-4 and J is TRBJ1-1; D is undetermined. V was clipped by 4 bases and J by 0 bases, with 6 bases between them. The CDR3 loop spans 13 amino acids. The germline V gene has CDR1 MRHNA and CDR2 SNTAGT. CDR3 nucleotide sequence: TGTGCCAGCAGTGTTAGACTGAACACTGAAGCTTTCTTT. This encodes CASSVRLNTEAFF.

The chain carries TRBV5-1 and TRBJ1-2; 7 nucleotides agree with TRBD1. The V gene's germline CDR1 is SGHRS and CDR2 YFSETQ. This CDR3 comprises 15 residues. V lost 4 bases, J lost 1 base, and 7 bases stayed unmatched. The CDR3 DNA sequence: TGCGCCAGCAGCCCCGGACAGGAGCTTAACTATGGCTACACCTTC. Amino acid sequence: CASSPGQELNYGYTF.

The chain has TRBV19 and TRBJ1-1, with D uncertain. The ends were cut back, 3 bases at V and 13 bases at J, with 12 bases in the middle. This CDR3 has 11 residues. Per the germline V gene, CDR1 is LNHDA and CDR2 is SQIVND (reference sequence). CDR3 loop: CASSMTANVFF. The CDR3 DNA sequence: TGTGCCAGTAGTATGACGGCCAACGTTTTCTTT. The variable domain in full, with the rest retrieved from reference TRBV19 and TRBJ1-1, is DGGITQSPKYLFRKEGQNVTLSCEQNLNHDAMYWYRQDPGQGLRLIYYSQIVNDFQKGDIAEGYSVSREKKESFPLTVTSAQKNPTAFYLCASSMTANVFFGQGTRLTVV.

This clone was seen more than once but under ten times. This chain joins TRBV5-1 and TRBJ2-7, with 8 bases matching TRBD2. Germline V gene data show CDR1 as SGHRS and CDR2 as YFSETQ. The CDR3 sequence is 14 residues long. Germline trimming cut 3 bases from V and 4 bases from J; bases unmatched to any gene: 6. The CDR3 protein is CASSSREGLYEQYF. The CDR3 bases are TGCGCCAGCAGCTCTCGGGAGGGCCTGTACGAGCAGTACTTC.

The chain couples TRBV25-1 to TRBJ2-7; 9 nucleotides match TRBD1. V trimming: 0 bases; J trimming: 1 base; junction bases outside the gene matches: 7. CDR1 MGHDK and CDR2 SYGVNS come from the germline V gene. The CDR3 runs to 17 residues. The CDR3 nucleotides read TGTGCCAGCAGTGAATATGGGCTCGGGACAGGGTCCTACGAGCAGTACTTC. This codes for CASSEYGLGTGSYEQYF.

The rearrangement joins TRBV2 to TRBJ2-7; 14 positions match TRBD2. CDR1 is SNHLY, CDR2 FYNNEI, per germline. The trim removed 10 bases at V and 6 bases at J, leaving 2 bases unmatched. CDR3 length equals 12 residues. The CDR3 nucleotides are TGTGCCACCGGGACTAGCGGGGGCGAGCAGTACTTC. Amino acids: CATGTSGGEQYF.